Relative to its sample, the clone carrying this T cell receptor (beta chain) is medium-sized. What it binds is not known. This entry is derived from a study of breast tumors, draining lymph nodes, adjacent tissues. This CDR3 spans 13 amino acids. V was trimmed by 1 base and J by 3 bases, leaving 3 bases between them. CDR1 and CDR2 (germline): SGHVS, FQNEAQ. TCRdb independently ran MiXCR on the multiplex PCR reads; one entry per CDR3 protein. Among about 9,600 distinct CDR3 sequences listed, 35% to 55% were seen once. Study-wide findings and caveats: Tumors had less TCR diversity than lymph nodes, more than nontumor tissue.

The sequenced sample was tumor-adjacent breast tissue. V and J are TRBV7-8 and TRBJ1-4; D is unclear. The sequence was collected from a female donor with breast cancer. Some clones in this sample may be carry-over from other donors' samples. In nucleotides, the CDR3 is TGTGCCAGCAGCTTAGGGCCTAATGAAAAACTGTTTTTT. As protein: CASSLGPNEKLFF.